The 20 T cell receptor beta chains reported below all come from one sample, sequenced in a study of blood T cell repertoires in COVID-19 (TCRdb year 2020). Library method: the immunoSEQ multiplex PCR assay. Sourced from immuneACCESS, this table was stored by TCRdb with only in-frame sequences that have V and J called. A share of the clones is absent; for the studies checked, an unresolved V gene accounts for under half, and the remainder has no known explanation. The sample has 140,000 to 150,000 clones on record, 81% of them singletons. 7% to 10% of the sample belongs to the ten largest clones. Sequencing was performed on peripheral blood. The receptors were gathered from a human donor in a cohort sampled during active COVID-19.

V is TRBV15 and J is TRBJ1-1; perhaps TRBD1 as D (5 bases). The CDR3 covers 15 residues. CDR1 and CDR2 from the germline V gene are LNHNV and YYDKDF (reference sequence). V lost 0 bases to trimming and J lost 4 bases, with 12 bases between them. CDR3 sequence reads: CATSREGAGPTEAFF. The CDR3 DNA sequence: TGTGCCACCAGCAGAGAAGGGGCAGGGCCCACTGAAGCTTTCTTT.

The chain joins TRBV7-8 to TRBJ2-3, with TRBD2 identical over 9 bases. The CDR3 sequence is 16 residues long. V lost 1 base to trimming and J lost 2 bases; unmatched junction nucleotides: 4. Germline V gene lookup returns CDR1 SGHVS and CDR2 FQNEAQ. The chain's CDR3 is CASSLVTSGPTDTQYF. The CDR3 region has the DNA TGTGCCAGCAGCTTAGTGACTAGCGGACCCACAGATACGCAGTATTTT.

V is TRBV29-1 and J is TRBJ1-1; the D gene is possibly TRBD1 (5 bases). CDR1 and CDR2 (germline): SQVTM, ANQGSEA. The CDR3 runs to 15 residues. V was trimmed by 5 bases and J by 1 base, leaving 17 bases between them. The chain's CDR3 is CSVWPDQGKNTEAFF. CDR3 bases: TGCAGCGTTTGGCCGGACCAGGGAAAGAACACTGAAGCTTTCTTT.

The genes are TRBV9 and TRBJ2-7; 9 bases fit TRBD2. The CDR3 consists of 16 residues. Germline V gene sequence: CDR1 SGDLS, CDR2 YYNGEE. V lost 4 bases to trimming and J lost 7 bases; unmatched junction nucleotides: 15. The CDR3 spells CASSPADSGSPGEQYF. The CDR3 region has the DNA TGTGCCAGCAGCCCCGCCGATAGCGGGAGCCCGGGGGAGCAGTACTTC.

The genes are TRBV19 and TRBJ2-1; no firm D call. The CDR3 consists of 11 residues. The germline CDR1 and CDR2 sequences are LNHDA and SQIVND (reference sequence). V was cut by 1 base and J by 10 bases, with 5 bases left in between. CDR3 protein: CASSIGSEQFF. CDR3 in DNA: TGTGCCAGTAGTATAGGGAGCGAGCAGTTCTTC.

CDR3 loop: CASSLRDIGTGELFF. Here the CDR3 DNA reads TGTGCCAGCAGCCTCCGGGACATTGGCACCGGGGAGCTGTTTTTT. V and J are TRBV3-1 (or the pseudogene TRBV3-2) and TRBJ2-2; a weak D match, TRBD1 (6 bases). The CDR3 sequence is 15 residues long. Germline V CDR1 and CDR2: LGHDT, YNNKEL (reference sequence). V was cut by 4 bases and J by 4 bases, with 13 bases left in between.

In DNA form, the CDR3 reads TGTGCCAGTATGGGACTTTATGGGACTAGCGGGAGTCTAAATACGCAGTATTTT. Amino acid sequence: CASMGLYGTSGSLNTQYF. This chain links TRBV19 with TRBJ2-3; TRBD2 matches 14 bases. The CDR3 runs to 18 residues. Germline V gives CDR1 LNHDA, CDR2 SQIVND (reference sequence). Trimming took 7 bases from V and 7 from J; bases not matched to a gene: 16. The variable domain in full, with the rest retrieved from reference TRBV19 and TRBJ2-3, is DGGITQSPKYLFRKEGQNVTLSCEQNLNHDAMYWYRQDPGQGLRLIYYSQIVNDFQKGDIAEGYSVSREKKESFPLTVTSAQKNPTAFYLCASMGLYGTSGSLNTQYFGPGTRLTVL.

The rearrangement uses TRBV6-5 and TRBJ1-2; D gene unclear. The CDR3 has 13 amino acids. The ends were cut back, 0 bases at V and 4 bases at J, with 6 bases in the middle. The V gene's germline CDR1 is MNHEY and CDR2 SVGAGI. In nucleotides, the CDR3 is TGTGCCAGCAGTTACTCGAACAGCTATGGCTACACCTTC. Amino acid sequence: CASSYSNSYGYTF.

The V call is TRBV7-8, the J call TRBJ2-5; 9 positions match TRBD2. Germline CDR1 reads SGHVS; CDR2 reads FQNEAQ. V trimming: 3 bases; J trimming: 2 bases; junction bases outside the gene matches: 4. The CDR3 length is 15 residues. The CDR3 region has the DNA TGTGCCAGCAGCTTTAGCGGGAGCTTTCAAGAGACCCAGTACTTC. Translation: CASSFSGSFQETQYF.

The CDR3 is CATSRDRGPDMSYEQYF. The CDR3 DNA reads as TGTGCCACCAGCAGAGATAGAGGTCCCGATATGTCCTACGAGCAGTACTTC. V usage is TRBV15 and J usage is TRBJ2-7; D is uncertain. The CDR3 totals 17 residues. The germline gives CDR1 LNHNV, CDR2 YYDKDF (reference sequence). Trimming took 0 bases from V and 1 from J, leaving 16 bases between them. Using reference TRBV15 and TRBJ2-7 for the parts outside the CDR3, the full variable domain is DAMVIQNPRYQVTQFGKPVTLSCSQTLNHNVMYWYQQKSSQAPKLLFHYYDKDFNNEADTPDNFQSRRPNTSFCFLDIRSPGLGDTAMYLCATSRDRGPDMSYEQYFGPGTRLTVT.

The genes are TRBV10-3 and TRBJ2-1; TRBD2 aligns across 8 bases. The CDR3 is 13 residues long. V was clipped by 6 bases and J by 8 bases; unmatched bases: 6. Germline values: CDR1 ENHRY, CDR2 SYGVKD. The CDR3 region has the DNA TGTGCCATCAGGAGCGGGAGTAGACATGAGCAGTTCTTC. It codes for CAIRSGSRHEQFF.

V is TRBV5-1 and J is TRBJ2-2; D not resolved. CDR1 is SGHRS and CDR2 is YFSETQ in the germline V gene. The CDR3 runs to 12 residues. Trimming shortened V by 0 bases and J by 7 bases, and 4 bases separated the two germline ends. CDR3 DNA sequence: TGCGCCAGCAGCTTGGTTAGCGGGGAGCTGTTTTTT. It is translated as CASSLVSGELFF.

The genes are TRBV20-1 and TRBJ2-7; 9 bases are shared with TRBD1. Germline-derived CDR1 and CDR2 are DFQATT and SNEGSKA (reference sequence). The junction had 2 bases not matched to a gene; V was cut back by 8 bases and J by 3 bases. The CDR3 has 11 amino acids. The CDR3 reads CSWTGVYEQYF. The CDR3 DNA sequence: TGCAGTTGGACAGGGGTCTACGAGCAGTACTTC.

V usage is TRBV7-3 and J usage is TRBJ2-1; weak D call: TRBD2 (6 bases). CDR3 length: 17 residues. CDR1 SGHTA and CDR2 FQGTGA come from the germline V gene. Deletions cut 1 base from V and 0 bases from J, with 13 bases between. DNA of the CDR3: TGTGCCAGCAGCTTAAGGAAGGTAGCGGACTCCTACAATGAGCAGTTCTTC. Translated: CASSLRKVADSYNEQFF.

The chain combines TRBV28 with TRBJ1-2; D remains unclear. Trimming shortened V by 7 bases and J by 1 base, and 16 bases separated the two germline ends. Germline CDR1 MDHEN, CDR2 SYDVKM. The CDR3 contains 15 residues. CDR3 in amino acids: CASTSPGEINYGYTF. The CDR3 DNA sequence: TGTGCCAGCACCTCTCCCGGTGAGATTAACTATGGCTACACCTTC.

This clone has a handful of counts. V and J are TRBV4-2 and TRBJ2-3; 11 bases are a match to TRBD2. With V trimmed by 10 bases and J by 1 base, 10 bases remained unmatched. There are 16 residues in the CDR3. The germline V gene has CDR1 LGHNA and CDR2 YNFKEQ. CDR3 nucleotide sequence: TGTGCCACCTCGTCACTAGCGGGAGACGGCACAGATACGCAGTATTTT. Protein: CATSSLAGDGTDTQYF.

The chain combines TRBV18 with TRBJ2-7, with a weak D call TRBD2 (7 bases). The V gene lost 6 bases and the J gene lost 2 bases, with 29 bases spanning the gap. This CDR3 region has 19 residues. Germline V gene sequence: CDR1 KGHSH, CDR2 LQKENI. The CDR3 sequence: CASSPTYGGRAGKTYEQYF. In DNA, the CDR3 is TGTGCCAGCTCCCCTACCTACGGGGGGCGGGCGGGAAAGACCTACGAGCAGTACTTC.

This chain connects TRBV29-1 to TRBJ2-4; no firm D call. Trimming removed 2 bases at V and 4 bases at J, with 9 bases between. The CDR3 has 13 residues. Looked up from germline, CDR1 is SQVTM and CDR2 is ANQGSEA. The CDR3 loop is CSVETNQKNIQYF. CDR3 DNA sequence: TGCAGCGTTGAAACCAATCAGAAAAACATTCAGTACTTC.

This clone occurred a few times. For the CDR3, the DNA is TGTGCCAGCAGCTTAGCGAAACGGAAGGGAGGCAATCAGCCCCAGCATTTT. It encodes CASSLAKRKGGNQPQHF. This chain links TRBV5-8 with TRBJ1-5, with D unresolved. V gave up 2 bases and J gave up 2 bases, with 17 bases separating them. Per the germline V gene, CDR1 is SGHTS and CDR2 is YDEGEE. The CDR3 covers 17 residues.

This chain's CDR3 is CASSITGYRAEQYF. CDR3 DNA: TGTGCCAGCAGTATTACAGGGTATCGTGCCGAGCAGTACTTC. This chain links TRBV28 with TRBJ2-7; TRBD1 might be the D (6 bases). Germline V gives CDR1 MDHEN, CDR2 SYDVKM. V was trimmed by 5 bases and J by 6 bases, leaving 17 bases between them. The CDR3 runs 14 residues.